Listed below are T cell receptor beta chains from one sample, sequenced in a study of technical replicates of blood from a few donors. Clones were sequenced by immunoSEQ multiplex PCR, and TCRdb holds only the in-frame ones, with some missing. Of 68,000 or so clones listed, 92% are singletons. Sequenced input: T cells isolated from PBMCs. The source is a human donor in good health. Both conserved end residues are part of each CDR3. The D gene is left open where the match is weak. Clone sizes are given selectively: once, few, many, or a class where the clone is expanded.

d_call	clone_size	v_call	j_call	cdr3_aa	cdr3_nt
TRBD1	.	TRBV5-1	TRBJ1-5	CASSLTGGNNQPQHF	TGCGCCAGCAGCTTGACAGGGGGCAACAATCAGCCCCAGCATTTT
TRBD1	.	TRBV29-1	TRBJ2-3	CSVTGVQATDTQYF	TGCAGCGTCACAGGGGTGCAGGCCACAGATACGCAGTATTTT
.	.	TRBV9	TRBJ1-2	CASSFSLDANYYGYTF	TGTGCCAGCAGCTTTAGCCTAGACGCTAATTACTATGGCTACACCTTC
.	.	TRBV5-4	TRBJ1-1	CASSSQLADDTEAFF	TGTGCCAGCAGCTCACAACTAGCGGATGATACTGAAGCTTTCTTT
.	.	TRBV27	TRBJ1-4	CASSSADGPNEKLFF	TGTGCCAGCAGTTCAGCGGACGGACCTAATGAAAAACTGTTTTTT
TRBD2	.	TRBV6-5	TRBJ2-7	CASSSSGSSYEQYF	TGTGCCAGCAGTTCGAGCGGGAGCTCCTACGAGCAGTACTTC
TRBD1	.	TRBV29-1	TRBJ1-2	CSVETGGLYGYTF	TGCAGCGTTGAAACAGGGGGGCTGTATGGCTACACCTTC
TRBD1	once	TRBV9	TRBJ1-3	CASSVGDRDGNTIYF	TGTGCCAGCAGCGTTGGGGACAGGGATGGAAACACCATATATTTT
.	.	TRBV7-8	TRBJ1-5	CASSFGSNQPQHF	TGTGCCAGCAGCTTCGGGTCCAATCAGCCCCAGCATTTT
.	.	TRBV10-1	TRBJ2-2	CASSASSTGELFF	TGCGCCAGCAGTGCTTCTAGCACCGGGGAGCTGTTTTTT
TRBD2	.	TRBV5-4	TRBJ2-1	CASVTSGRALNEQFF	TGTGCCAGCGTGACTAGCGGGAGGGCCCTGAATGAGCAGTTCTTC
.	.	TRBV19	TRBJ1-1	CASTPPEGPEAFF	TGTGCCAGTACCCCTCCGGAGGGCCCTGAAGCTTTCTTT
.	.	TRBV27	TRBJ1-2	CASSLGGSYGYTF	TGTGCCAGCAGCCTCGGAGGGTCCTATGGCTACACCTTC
.	few	TRBV30	TRBJ1-1	CAWSGPQEANTEAFF	TGTGCCTGGAGTGGGCCACAGGAAGCGAACACTGAAGCTTTCTTT
TRBD2	.	TRBV7-9	TRBJ2-7	CASSFLAGTYEQYF	TGTGCCAGCAGCTTTCTAGCGGGGACCTACGAGCAGTACTTC
.	.	TRBV13	TRBJ2-1	CASSPSNEQFF	TGTGCCAGCAGCCCCAGCAATGAGCAGTTCTTC
.	.	TRBV5-1	TRBJ2-3	CASSLERAPDTQYF	TGCGCCAGCAGCTTGGAGAGGGCCCCAGATACGCAGTATTTT
.	.	TRBV25-1	TRBJ2-7	CASSEFTKDGNEQYF	TGTGCCAGCAGTGAATTTACTAAAGACGGTAACGAGCAGTACTTC
TRBD1	few	TRBV2	TRBJ1-2	CASRAWDRFGYTF	TGTGCCAGCAGAGCGTGGGACAGATTCGGCTACACCTTC
.	.	TRBV18	TRBJ2-6	CASEGGQGANVLTF	TGTGCCAGCGAAGGCGGGCAAGGGGCCAACGTCCTGACTTTC
.	.	TRBV28	TRBJ1-2	CASSLRAGAYGYTF	TGTGCCAGCAGTTTAAGGGCAGGGGCCTATGGCTACACCTTC
.	.	TRBV4-3	TRBJ2-3	CASSHATADTQYF	TGCGCCAGCAGCCATGCGACAGCAGATACGCAGTATTTT
TRBD1	.	TRBV4-3	TRBJ1-2	CASSQVTGYSYGYTF	TGCGCCAGCAGCCAAGTGACAGGGTATTCGTATGGCTACACCTTC
TRBD2	once	TRBV4-1	TRBJ2-1	CASSRQLAGRYNEQFF	TGCGCCAGCAGCCGTCAACTAGCGGGAAGGTATAATGAGCAGTTCTTC
TRBD1	.	TRBV9	TRBJ1-1	CASSDREDRVNTEAFF	TGTGCCAGCAGCGACAGAGAGGACAGGGTAAACACTGAAGCTTTCTTT
TRBD2	.	TRBV11-2	TRBJ2-1	CASSLELAGGYNEQFF	TGTGCCAGCAGCTTAGAACTAGCGGGAGGTTACAATGAGCAGTTCTTC